This T cell receptor (beta chain) was captured by sequencing in a study of T cells in Graves' hyperthyroidism and ophthalmopathy. The overall study: Peripheral blood was obtained at initial diagnosis, preceding any treatment. Study findings and constraints: Clonotypes that were expanded in thyroid above 0.001 mostly appeared in blood too.

About this clonotype: Its antigen is still unknown.

PBMCs stemmed from about 9.5 ml fresh peripheral blood. RNA transcripts served as the template for amplifying TCR beta CDR3 regions. An initial round of RT-PCR targeting the TCR CDR3 relied on the HTBI primer set. TCRdb called the multiplex PCR reads again in MiXCR, with one record for every CDR3 protein. Found here are about 640,000 distinct CDR3 sequences, about 20% of them singletons; the top ten hold about 34%. Germline V gene data show CDR1 as LNHNV and CDR2 as YYDKDF (reference sequence). The V gene lost 4 bases and the J gene lost 2 bases, with 12 bases spanning the gap. The length of the CDR3 is 14 residues.

Sequenced material: blood. V usage is TRBV15 and J usage is TRBJ2-7, with unresolved D. The sequence was collected from a man in his thirties or forties with Graves' ophthalmopathy. The CDR3 loop is CATSNPGATYEQYF. The CDR3 nucleotides are TGTGCCACCAGCAACCCGGGTGCTACCTACGAGCAGTACTTC.